These T cell receptor beta chains were read from a single sample in a study of neurological immune-mediated disorders. TCRdb passed the 5' RACE reads through MiXCR, listing each CDR3 protein once. The table includes more than 15,000 distinct CDR3 sequences, around 15% detected once. Sequencing was performed on CD4+ T cells from blood. Source of these receptors: a woman in her sixties or seventies with HTLV-1-associated myelopathy (HAM/TSP). Both conserved end residues are part of each CDR3. Fields, in order: V gene, clone size, J gene, D gene, CDR3 protein, CDR3 DNA. A D gene is named only where the DNA matches it firmly. Part of the rows lack a size; the others show once, few, many or a class for expanded clones.

v_call: TRBV20-1; clone_size: NA; j_call: TRBJ2-3; d_call: TRBD1; cdr3_aa: CSATGKGAITDTQYF; cdr3_nt: TGCAGTGCTACCGGAAAGGGGGCAATAACAGATACGCAGTATTTT
v_call: TRBV6-1; clone_size: many; j_call: TRBJ2-7; d_call: TRBD2; cdr3_aa: CASSESSGSHEQYF; cdr3_nt: TGTGCCAGCAGTGAATCGAGCGGGAGTCACGAGCAGTACTTC
v_call: TRBV7-9; clone_size: many; j_call: TRBJ1-2; d_call: NA; cdr3_aa: CASSPVPPPREEYGYTF; cdr3_nt: TGTGCCAGCAGCCCTGTGCCGCCGCCGAGGGAAGAGTATGGCTACACCTTC
v_call: TRBV20-1; clone_size: many; j_call: TRBJ2-1; d_call: TRBD2; cdr3_aa: CSARDSGRIDNEQFF; cdr3_nt: TGCAGTGCTAGGGATAGCGGGAGGATCGACAATGAGCAGTTCTTC
v_call: TRBV20-1; clone_size: many; j_call: TRBJ1-2; d_call: NA; cdr3_aa: CSASIGGYTF; cdr3_nt: TGCAGTGCTTCGATTGGAGGCTACACCTTC
v_call: TRBV6-5; clone_size: many; j_call: TRBJ2-5; d_call: NA; cdr3_aa: CASSWTLPGQTQYF; cdr3_nt: TGTGCCAGCAGTTGGACTCTCCCTGGGCAGACCCAGTACTTC
v_call: TRBV5-1; clone_size: many; j_call: TRBJ2-1; d_call: NA; cdr3_aa: CASSLVDFYNEQFF; cdr3_nt: TGCGCCAGCAGCTTGGTGGACTTCTACAATGAGCAGTTCTTC
v_call: TRBV4-3; clone_size: many; j_call: TRBJ1-2; d_call: NA; cdr3_aa: CASSQGWAGNYGYTF; cdr3_nt: TGCGCCAGCAGCCAAGGATGGGCGGGGAACTATGGCTACACCTTC
v_call: TRBV3-1; clone_size: many; j_call: TRBJ1-2; d_call: NA; cdr3_aa: CASSQEGLANYGYTF; cdr3_nt: TGTGCCAGCAGCCAAGAGGGGTTAGCTAACTATGGCTACACCTTC
v_call: TRBV6-2/TRBV6-3; clone_size: many; j_call: TRBJ1-5; d_call: NA; cdr3_aa: CASSLALQQPQHF; cdr3_nt: TGTGCCAGCAGCCTAGCCCTGCAACAGCCCCAGCATTTT
v_call: TRBV12-3/TRBV12-4; clone_size: many; j_call: TRBJ1-2; d_call: NA; cdr3_aa: CASSGGGASAYGYTF; cdr3_nt: TGTGCCAGCAGTGGGGGGGGGGCTTCGGCCTATGGCTACACCTTC
v_call: TRBV20-1; clone_size: many; j_call: TRBJ2-1; d_call: TRBD1; cdr3_aa: CSARDLGGQGADEQFF; cdr3_nt: TGCAGTGCTAGAGATCTTGGGGGACAGGGGGCAGATGAGCAGTTCTTC
v_call: TRBV12-3/TRBV12-4; clone_size: NA; j_call: TRBJ1-5; d_call: NA; cdr3_aa: CASSYRVNNQPQHF; cdr3_nt: TGTGCCAGCAGTTACAGGGTGAACAATCAGCCCCAGCATTTT
v_call: TRBV14; clone_size: many; j_call: TRBJ1-2; d_call: TRBD1; cdr3_aa: CASSQQGANYGYTF; cdr3_nt: TGTGCCAGCAGCCAACAGGGGGCGAACTATGGCTACACCTTC
v_call: TRBV24-1; clone_size: many; j_call: TRBJ2-2; d_call: NA; cdr3_aa: CATKDTPGHLGPGELFF; cdr3_nt: TGTGCCACCAAAGATACACCGGGTCACTTAGGTCCGGGGGAGCTGTTTTTT
v_call: TRBV7-2; clone_size: many; j_call: TRBJ1-1; d_call: TRBD1; cdr3_aa: CASSLTGDTEAFF; cdr3_nt: TGTGCCAGCAGCTTGACAGGGGACACTGAAGCTTTCTTT
v_call: TRBV6-2/TRBV6-3; clone_size: many; j_call: TRBJ2-3; d_call: TRBD2; cdr3_aa: CASSPSGGAGRGYF; cdr3_nt: TGTGCCAGCAGTCCTAGCGGGGGGGCCGGTCGTGGGTATTTT
v_call: TRBV7-9; clone_size: many; j_call: TRBJ1-5; d_call: TRBD1; cdr3_aa: CASSKGTGDSNQPQHF; cdr3_nt: TGTGCCAGCAGCAAAGGGACAGGGGATAGCAATCAGCCCCAGCATTTT
v_call: TRBV12-3/TRBV12-4; clone_size: medium-sized; j_call: TRBJ2-1; d_call: NA; cdr3_aa: CASSFVGNEQFF; cdr3_nt: TGTGCCAGCAGTTTTGTGGGGAATGAGCAGTTCTTC
v_call: TRBV9; clone_size: many; j_call: TRBJ2-5; d_call: NA; cdr3_aa: CASSAFQETQYF; cdr3_nt: TGTGCCAGCAGCGCCTTCCAAGAGACCCAGTACTTC
v_call: TRBV20-1; clone_size: medium-sized; j_call: TRBJ2-1; d_call: TRBD2; cdr3_aa: CSALSGGGRSYNEQFF; cdr3_nt: TGCAGTGCTTTAAGCGGGGGGGGACGGTCCTACAATGAGCAGTTCTTC
v_call: TRBV4-2; clone_size: many; j_call: TRBJ1-2; d_call: TRBD1; cdr3_aa: CASSQDWVDRIGYTF; cdr3_nt: TGTGCCAGCAGCCAAGATTGGGTGGACAGGATCGGCTACACCTTC
v_call: TRBV3-1; clone_size: NA; j_call: TRBJ2-3; d_call: NA; cdr3_aa: CASSQGAPGQRSSYFGPGTHTQYF; cdr3_nt: NA
v_call: TRBV5-6; clone_size: medium-sized; j_call: TRBJ2-3; d_call: NA; cdr3_aa: CASSLEIGTDTQYF; cdr3_nt: TGTGCCAGCAGCTTGGAGATAGGCACAGATACGCAGTATTTT
v_call: TRBV7-2; clone_size: many; j_call: TRBJ2-7; d_call: NA; cdr3_aa: CASSFMGFLYEQYF; cdr3_nt: TGTGCCAGCAGCTTCATGGGGTTCCTCTACGAGCAGTACTTC
v_call: TRBV20-1; clone_size: many; j_call: TRBJ2-1; d_call: TRBD2; cdr3_aa: CSATTAGNFYNEQFF; cdr3_nt: TGCAGTGCTACGACAGCGGGAAACTTTTACAATGAGCAGTTCTTC
v_call: TRBV11-2; clone_size: many; j_call: TRBJ2-7; d_call: NA; cdr3_aa: CASSFGRSSYEQYF; cdr3_nt: TGTGCCAGCAGCTTTGGACGGAGCTCCTACGAGCAGTACTTC
v_call: TRBV9; clone_size: NA; j_call: TRBJ2-6; d_call: NA; cdr3_aa: CASSVVPRLSSGANVLTF; cdr3_nt: TGTGCCAGCAGCGTAGTTCCACGACTTAGCTCTGGGGCCAACGTCCTTACTTTC
v_call: TRBV3-1; clone_size: medium-sized; j_call: TRBJ1-2; d_call: TRBD1; cdr3_aa: CASSQDGTGRGGYTF; cdr3_nt: TGTGCCAGCAGCCAAGATGGGACAGGGAGAGGGGGCTACACCTTC
v_call: TRBV5-1; clone_size: many; j_call: TRBJ2-1; d_call: NA; cdr3_aa: CASGWGGSYNEQFF; cdr3_nt: TGCGCCAGCGGCTGGGGAGGCTCCTACAATGAGCAGTTCTTC
v_call: TRBV5-5; clone_size: many; j_call: TRBJ1-5; d_call: NA; cdr3_aa: CASSLDTLRQPQHF; cdr3_nt: TGTGCCAGCAGCTTAGATACTCTCCGTCAGCCCCAGCATTTT
v_call: TRBV7-2; clone_size: many; j_call: TRBJ2-3; d_call: NA; cdr3_aa: CASSISVPTDTQYF; cdr3_nt: TGTGCCAGCAGCATCTCGGTCCCCACAGATACGCAGTATTTT
v_call: TRBV5-5; clone_size: many; j_call: TRBJ2-3; d_call: NA; cdr3_aa: CASSSGLGYTDTQYF; cdr3_nt: TGTGCCAGCAGCTCGGGACTGGGATACACAGATACGCAGTATTTT